These 30 T cell receptor beta chains were all obtained from the same sample, sequenced in a study of blood T cell repertoires in COVID-19. Profiling relied on immunoSEQ multiplex PCR, and the TCRdb table lists in-frame clones only, not all of them. The table records over 100,000 clones, approximately 85% of them present only once. Sequenced: peripheral blood. The receptors stem from a man aged 35-49 years with active or convalescent COVID-19.

The chain couples TRBV10-2 to TRBJ2-7; maybe TRBD2 (6 bases). CDR3 length: 14 residues. V was pared by 4 bases and J by 4 bases, with 14 bases between. The V gene's germline CDR1 is WSHSY and CDR2 SAAADI. CDR3: CASSGWDSGYEQYF. The DNA of the CDR3 is TGCGCCAGCAGTGGCTGGGACTCGGGATACGAGCAGTACTTC.

The CDR3 DNA reads as TGTGCCAGTAGTACTCCGGGGGGGGAGACCCAGTACTTC. It is translated as CASSTPGGETQYF. The chain uses TRBV19 and TRBJ2-5; 8 bases map to TRBD2. V gave up 4 bases and J gave up 5 bases; unmatched junction bases: 3. Germline CDR1 reads LNHDA; CDR2 reads SQIVND (reference sequence). The CDR3 is made up of 13 amino acids.

The V gene is TRBV5-1, the J gene TRBJ2-6; tentatively, D is TRBD2 (5 bases). Germline CDR1 reads SGHRS; CDR2 reads YFSETQ. The V and J ends lost 4 bases and 0 bases respectively, with 8 bases between them. The CDR3 sequence is 15 residues long. The CDR3 loop is CASSLANSGANVLTF. The CDR3 DNA follows: TGCGCCAGCAGCCTAGCAAACTCTGGGGCCAACGTCCTGACTTTC.

Only one count was recorded for this clone. This chain connects TRBV6-1 to TRBJ2-1; 10 bases fit TRBD2. Germline values: CDR1 MNHNS, CDR2 SASEGT. The junction had 7 bases not matched to a gene; V was cut back by 4 bases and J by 1 base. The length of the CDR3 is 17 residues. The CDR3 here is CASSVVSGGASYNEQFF. The CDR3 DNA follows: TGTGCCAGCAGTGTAGTAAGCGGGGGGGCATCCTACAATGAGCAGTTCTTC.

This chain connects TRBV10-3 to TRBJ2-5; possibly TRBD1 for D (5 bases). This CDR3 has 17 residues. Trimming cost V 3 bases and J 4 bases, with 21 bases left between them. The germline CDR1 and CDR2 sequences are ENHRY and SYGVKD. CDR3 nucleotide sequence: TGTGCCATCAGTGACAGGGATGGATTAGGGCAGAGAGAGACCCAGTACTTC. It codes for CAISDRDGLGQRETQYF.

The chain is built from TRBV3-1 (or the pseudogene TRBV3-2) and TRBJ2-3, with 9 positions matching TRBD2. J gave up 2 bases and V 0 bases, and 3 bases lay outside the gene matches. Germline V gene data show CDR1 as LGHDT and CDR2 as YNNKEL (reference sequence). The CDR3 runs to 16 residues. The CDR3 region has the DNA TGTGCCAGCAGCCAAGATCTAGCGGGGCTCACAGATACGCAGTATTTT. Residues: CASSQDLAGLTDTQYF.

The chain employs TRBV6-5 and TRBJ1-1; TRBD1 agrees at 7 bases. CDR1 MNHEY and CDR2 SVGAGI come from the germline V gene. CDR3 size: 14 residues. The V gene end was trimmed by 5 bases and the J gene end by 0 bases; junction bases not matched to a gene: 3. Written as DNA, the CDR3 is TGTGCCAGCAGTCGGGACAGCTTGAACACTGAAGCTTTCTTT. Its translation is CASSRDSLNTEAFF.

A single count supports this clone. The rearrangement joins TRBV3-1 (or the pseudogene TRBV3-2) to TRBJ1-1; D might be TRBD1 (5 bases). From germline, CDR1 is LGHDT and CDR2 YNNKEL (reference sequence). With 1 base removed from V and 6 bases from J, the gap between germline ends came to 15 bases. The CDR3 consists of 15 residues. CDR3 in amino acids: CASSQGGQGSSEAFF. The CDR3 DNA sequence: TGTGCCAGCAGCCAAGGGGGTCAGGGTAGCTCTGAAGCTTTCTTT.

This clone was counted only a few times. Different DNA sequences within this sample yield the same CDR3. V gene TRBV11-2 combines with J gene TRBJ1-2; D call uncertain. Per the germline V gene, CDR1 is SGHAT and CDR2 is FQNNGV. This CDR3 is built from 13 residues. V was cut by 5 bases and J by 1 base, with 8 bases left in between. CDR3 protein: CASSLTDNYGYTF. CDR3 bases: TGTGCCAGCAGCCTCACAGATAACTATGGCTACACCTTC.

The chain links TRBV25-1 to TRBJ1-2; tentative D call: TRBD1 (6 bases). There are 16 residues in the CDR3. CDR1 and CDR2 from the germline V gene are MGHDK and SYGVNS. The V end lost 6 bases, the J end lost 0 bases, and 17 bases lay between the germline ends. Here the CDR3 DNA reads TGTGCCAGCAGCGAGGCAGGGGCAAAAGCTAACTATGGCTACACCTTC. Its translation is CASSEAGAKANYGYTF.

This clone has just one count. The chain has TRBV3-1 (or the pseudogene TRBV3-2) and TRBJ1-5, with 8 bases fitting TRBD1. Trimming at V came to 0 bases and at J to 0 bases, leaving 10 bases not matched to a gene. The CDR3 extends over 19 amino acids. Germline lookup yields CDR1 LGHDT and CDR2 YNNKEL (reference sequence). CDR3 DNA: TGTGCCAGCAGCCAAGACGGCAGGGGGCTTCCTTATAGCAATCAGCCCCAGCATTTT. The encoded protein is CASSQDGRGLPYSNQPQHF.

The gene calls are TRBV10-1 and TRBJ2-4; D ambiguous. Trimming removed 2 bases from V and 0 bases from J, with 11 bases in between. The germline V gene encodes CDR1 WNHNN and CDR2 SYGVQD (reference sequence). The CDR3 contains 16 residues. CDR3 coding DNA: TGCGCCAGCAGTGAGGGGTCGTCAGGAGCCAAAAACATTCAGTACTTC. This gives the protein CASSEGSSGAKNIQYF.

The chain's CDR3 is CASSDRGQGSTYGYTF. The CDR3 DNA follows: TGTGCCAGCAGTGACCGAGGACAGGGGTCTACCTATGGCTACACCTTC. This chain joins TRBV6-4 and TRBJ1-2; 9 bases agree with TRBD1. CDR3 length equals 16 residues. From germline, CDR1 is MRHNA and CDR2 SNTAGT. Trimming at V came to 2 bases and at J to 4 bases, leaving 8 bases not matched to a gene.

The chain is built from TRBV24-1 and TRBJ2-5, with D possibly being TRBD1 (6 bases). The CDR3 totals 17 residues. In germline, CDR1 is KGHDR, CDR2 SFDVKD. V was pared by 3 bases and J by 5 bases, with 21 bases between. The CDR3 DNA sequence: TGTGCCACCAGTGATCCTTCTTCAGGGGATCCCGCGGAGACCCAGTACTTC. This gives the protein CATSDPSSGDPAETQYF.

This chain links TRBV4-2 with TRBJ1-5, with D perhaps TRBD1 (6 bases). CDR3 length: 17 amino acids. V lost 0 bases and J lost 6, with 18 bases in between. Looked up from germline, CDR1 is LGHNA and CDR2 is YNFKEQ. CDR3 nucleotides: TGTGCCAGCAGCCAAGAAGGGGCGCAGGGGCGTACTCAGCCCCAGCATTTT. The encoded protein is CASSQEGAQGRTQPQHF.

This chain connects TRBV10-2 to TRBJ2-1, with TRBD2 matching over 8 bases. Looked up from germline, CDR1 is WSHSY and CDR2 is SAAADI. The CDR3 runs to 14 residues. V trimming: 4 bases; J trimming: 6 bases; junction bases outside the gene matches: 5. For the CDR3, the DNA is TGCGCCAGCAGTGTACTAGCGGCGCTCAATGAGCAGTTCTTC. This translates into CASSVLAALNEQFF.

The V gene is TRBV5-5, the J gene TRBJ1-5; D is possibly TRBD1 (6 bases). In germline, CDR1 is SGHKS, CDR2 YYEKEE (reference sequence). CDR3 length: 17 amino acids. V was shortened by 0 bases and J by 1 base, with 14 bases between the two germline ends. CDR3 region: CASSLVSGGQSNQPQHF. As DNA, the CDR3 is TGTGCCAGCAGCTTGGTCTCGGGGGGCCAAAGCAATCAGCCCCAGCATTTT.

The CDR3 protein is CAGRRQNTGELFF. The CDR3 bases are TGTGCCGGGCGTCGGCAGAACACCGGGGAGCTGTTTTTT. The V gene is TRBV12-3 or TRBV12-4, the J gene TRBJ2-2; D ambiguous. With 11 bases removed from V and 1 base from J, the gap between germline ends came to 11 bases. CDR3 length equals 13 residues.

The chain is built from TRBV7-9 and TRBJ1-1; weak D call: TRBD1 (6 bases). V was shortened by 1 base and J by 2 bases, with 8 bases between the two germline ends. The length of the CDR3 is 14 residues. The germline CDR1 and CDR2 sequences are SEHNR and FQNEAQ (reference sequence). CDR3 bases: TGTGCCAGCAGCTTAGGGGACACCAACACTGAAGCTTTCTTT. This codes for CASSLGDTNTEAFF.

J is TRBJ2-6 and V is TRBV10-1; 7 bases fit TRBD1. This CDR3 is 15 amino acids long. V gave up 5 bases and J gave up 2 bases; unmatched junction bases: 3. Germline CDR1 WNHNN, CDR2 SYGVQD (reference sequence). In nucleotides, the CDR3 is TGCGCCAGCAGTTCGACAGGGACTGGGGCCAACGTCCTGACTTTC. Translated: CASSSTGTGANVLTF.

The rearrangement joins TRBV18 to TRBJ2-4, with 9 bases fitting TRBD1. This CDR3 region has 15 residues. Germline CDR1 KGHSH, CDR2 LQKENI. V was pared by 4 bases and J by 5 bases, with 6 bases of the junction left unmatched. The CDR3 loop is CASSHNYRGQNIQYF. The CDR3 DNA follows: TGTGCCAGCTCACACAACTACAGGGGGCAAAACATTCAGTACTTC.

This chain connects TRBV3-1 (or the pseudogene TRBV3-2) to TRBJ1-2; TRBD1 is a possible D gene (6 bases). Germline V gives CDR1 LGHDT, CDR2 YNNKEL (reference sequence). V was trimmed by 3 bases and J by 2 bases, leaving 16 bases between them. The CDR3 loop spans 16 amino acids. The CDR3 DNA follows: TGTGCCAGCAGCCACCCCGGGACACCGAGAAACTATGGCTACACCTTC. Its protein product is CASSHPGTPRNYGYTF.

The CDR3 protein is CASSTTRTGELFF. CDR3 DNA sequence: TGTGCCAGCAGTACTACCCGCACCGGGGAGCTGTTTTTT. The rearrangement links TRBV6-5 to TRBJ2-2; D ambiguous. Germline assignment: CDR1 MNHEY and CDR2 SVGAGI. The CDR3 covers 13 residues. The V and J ends lost 5 bases and 4 bases respectively, with 8 bases between them.

The chain couples TRBV3-1 (or the pseudogene TRBV3-2) to TRBJ2-7; the match to TRBD2 covers 7 bases. With 7 bases clipped from V and 3 bases from J, the junction kept 12 bases outside the gene matches. Germline V gives CDR1 LGHDT, CDR2 YNNKEL (reference sequence). The CDR3 has 15 amino acids. The CDR3 protein is CASKKRRGLLYEQYF. The CDR3 DNA is TGTGCCAGCAAAAAACGGCGGGGACTACTCTACGAGCAGTACTTC.

The gene calls are TRBV24-1 and TRBJ2-5; 11 positions match TRBD1. V dropped 3 bases and J dropped 3; count of bases not matched to a gene: 5. Per germline, CDR1 KGHDR and CDR2 SFDVKD. The CDR3 has 16 residues. CDR3 sequence reads: CATSDNGQGAEETQYF. CDR3 coding DNA: TGTGCCACCAGTGATAATGGACAGGGGGCGGAAGAGACCCAGTACTTC.

The chain uses TRBV19 and TRBJ1-3; 8 bases match TRBD1. With 2 bases clipped from V and 1 base from J, the junction kept 4 bases outside the gene matches. The CDR3 spans 16 residues. Germline assignment: CDR1 LNHDA and CDR2 SQIVND (reference sequence). CDR3 sequence (DNA): TGTGCCAGTAGTATATTTGGACAGGGTTCTGGAAACACCATATATTTT. Translated: CASSIFGQGSGNTIYF.

The genes are TRBV6-5 and TRBJ1-5, with D uncertain. Trimming removed 5 bases at V and 4 bases at J, with 9 bases between. The CDR3 is made up of 13 amino acids. Looked up from germline, CDR1 is MNHEY and CDR2 is SVGAGI. In nucleotides, the CDR3 is TGTGCCAGCAGTAATAACATTAATCAGCCCCAGCATTTT. It encodes CASSNNINQPQHF.

The chain has TRBV27 and TRBJ1-1, with 12 nucleotides matching TRBD1. Trimming at V came to 6 bases and at J to 6 bases, leaving 8 bases not matched to a gene. This CDR3 comprises 15 residues. Germline assignment: CDR1 MNHEY and CDR2 SMNVEV (reference sequence). The CDR3 protein is CASRYRDRGRAEAFF. Written as DNA, the CDR3 is TGTGCCAGCAGGTACAGGGACAGGGGGCGCGCTGAAGCTTTCTTT.

The CDR3 bases are TGTGCCAGCAGCTCGGACAGGACCATGAACACTGAAGCTTTCTTT. Its translation is CASSSDRTMNTEAFF. The V and J genes are TRBV7-8 and TRBJ1-1, with 7 bases fitting TRBD1. Germline V lookup: CDR1 SGHVS, CDR2 FQNEAQ. The J segment lost 0 bases and the V segment lost 4 bases, leaving 5 bases of the junction unmatched. The CDR3 runs to 15 residues.

The chain links TRBV7-3 to TRBJ2-1, with D tentatively TRBD1 (7 bases). The length of the CDR3 is 17 residues. The germline gives CDR1 SGHTA, CDR2 FQGTGA. V was cut by 5 bases and J by 5 bases, with 22 bases left in between. CDR3 region: CASSREIGGGRDNEQFF. CDR3 DNA: TGTGCCAGCAGCCGCGAAATAGGAGGGGGCCGCGACAATGAGCAGTTCTTC.